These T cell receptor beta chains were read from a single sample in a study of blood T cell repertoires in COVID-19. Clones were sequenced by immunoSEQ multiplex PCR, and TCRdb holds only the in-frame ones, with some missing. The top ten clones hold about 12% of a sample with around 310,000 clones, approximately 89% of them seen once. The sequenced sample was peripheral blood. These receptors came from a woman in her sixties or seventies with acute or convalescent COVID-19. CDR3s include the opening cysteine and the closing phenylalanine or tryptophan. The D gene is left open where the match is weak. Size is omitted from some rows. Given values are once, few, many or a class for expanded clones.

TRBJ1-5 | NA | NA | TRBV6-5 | TGTGCCAGCAGAACCAACAGGGATCAGCCCCAGCATTTT | CASRTNRDQPQHF
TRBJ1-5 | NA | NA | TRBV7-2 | TGTGCCAGCAGTCCGGACATCCGAAGAGGCACCCAGCATTTT | CASSPDIRRGTQHF
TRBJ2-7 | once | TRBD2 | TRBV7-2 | TGTGCCAGCAGCTTAACTAGCGGACTCGCCGAGCAGTACTTC | CASSLTSGLAEQYF
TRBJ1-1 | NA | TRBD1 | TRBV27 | TGTGCCAGCAGTAGGACAGGGGGCAGGACTGAAGCTTTCTTT | CASSRTGGRTEAFF
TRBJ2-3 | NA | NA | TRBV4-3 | TGCGCCAGCAGCCGGCTAGCGTTTGTTACAGATACGCAGTATTTT | CASSRLAFVTDTQYF
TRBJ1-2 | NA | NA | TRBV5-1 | TGCGCCAGCAGCAGTGCAGTTAACTATGGCTACACCTTC | CASSSAVNYGYTF
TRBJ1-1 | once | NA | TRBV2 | TGTGCCAGCAGTGAAGGCAGGAGGGATTCGTTCTTT | CASSEGRRDSFF
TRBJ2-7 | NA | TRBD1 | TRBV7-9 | TGTGCCAGCAGCTTTGGGACAGACCCTACCTACGAGCAGTACTTC | CASSFGTDPTYEQYF
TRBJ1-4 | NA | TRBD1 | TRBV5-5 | TGTGCCAGCAGCTTCGGACAGGGGGTAAATGAAAAACTGTTTTTT | CASSFGQGVNEKLFF
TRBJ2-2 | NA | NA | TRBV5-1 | TGCGCCAGCAGCTTGGGCAGGGCGGCCGGGGAGCTGTTTTTT | CASSLGRAAGELFF
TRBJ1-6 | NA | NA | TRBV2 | TGTGCCAGCAGTGAAACAACAGGGAATAAGGCACCCCTCCACTTT | CASSETTGNKAPLHF
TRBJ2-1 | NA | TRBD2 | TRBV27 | TGTGCCAGCAGTTTCTCGCCTCTAGCGGGAGCTCGAAATGAGCAGTTCTTC | CASSFSPLAGARNEQFF
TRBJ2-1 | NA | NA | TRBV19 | TGTGCCAGTAGTGGGGGGACCTATCCCTACAATGAGCAGTTCTTC | CASSGGTYPYNEQFF
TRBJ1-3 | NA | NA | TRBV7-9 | TGTGCCAGCTCCGGTGGGGGGTCTGGAAACACCATATATTTT | CASSGGGSGNTIYF
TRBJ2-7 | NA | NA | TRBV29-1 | TGCAGCGTTGTTCGGACATTGAGCTCCTACGAGCAGTACTTC | CSVVRTLSSYEQYF
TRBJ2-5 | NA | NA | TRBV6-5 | TGTGCCAGCAGTTATTTGAGCCAAGAGACCCAGTACTTC | CASSYLSQETQYF
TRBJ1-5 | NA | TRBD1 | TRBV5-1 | TGCGCCAGCAGCGCCAGGGGGGGCAATCAGCCCCAGCATTTT | CASSARGGNQPQHF
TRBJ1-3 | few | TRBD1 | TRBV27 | TGTGCCAGCAGTTTACGAGGGACAGGATACTCTGGAAACACCATATATTTT | CASSLRGTGYSGNTIYF
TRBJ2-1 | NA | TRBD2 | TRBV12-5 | TGTGCTAGTGGTTTGGCTAGAGGAGTAGCGGGAGCGGTTGACAATGAGCAGTTCTTC | CASGLARGVAGAVDNEQFF
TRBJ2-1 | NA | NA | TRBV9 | TGTGCCAGCAGCCCGGGGGATTCCTCCACGAGGGGGCAGTTCTTC | CASSPGDSSTRGQFF
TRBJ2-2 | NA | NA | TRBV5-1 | TGCGCCAGCAGCTTGGTGAGGGTGGACACCGGGGAGCTGTTTTTT | CASSLVRVDTGELFF
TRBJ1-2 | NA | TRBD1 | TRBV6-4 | TGTGCCAGCAGTGGACAGGGGCGAAATGGCTACACCTTC | CASSGQGRNGYTF
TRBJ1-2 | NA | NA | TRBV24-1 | TGTGCCACAAGAGGGTCGGGGGGAGCAGCTAACTATGGCTACACCTTC | CATRGSGGAANYGYTF
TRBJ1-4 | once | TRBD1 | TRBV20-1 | TGCAGTGCTAGATCAGGGGGAAAACTGTTTTTT | CSARSGGKLFF
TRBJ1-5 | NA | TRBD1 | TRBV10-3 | TGTGCCACCCGGGACAGGTATAGCAATCAGCCCCAGCATTTT | CATRDRYSNQPQHF
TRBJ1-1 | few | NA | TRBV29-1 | TGCAGCGTTGCCAAGGGGTGGAACACTGAAGCTTTCTTT | CSVAKGWNTEAFF
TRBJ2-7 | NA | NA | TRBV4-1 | TGCGCCAGCAGCCAACACAGGGCAAACGAGCAGTACTTC | CASSQHRANEQYF
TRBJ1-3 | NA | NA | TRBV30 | TGTGCCGGGATTACAGGAATAGTCACTGGAAACACCATATATTTT | CAGITGIVTGNTIYF
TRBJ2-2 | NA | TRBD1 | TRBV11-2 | TGTGCCAGCAGCCGCCGACAGGGTAATCGCTTAGACACCGGGGAGCTGTTTTTT | CASSRRQGNRLDTGELFF
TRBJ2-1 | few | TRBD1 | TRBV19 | TGTGCCAGTAGTATAGGGAAGGGGGCGCCTTATGAGCAGTTCTTC | CASSIGKGAPYEQFF
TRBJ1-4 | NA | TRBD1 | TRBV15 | TGTGCCACCAGCAGAGATCGGGGTAGGGGGCTTAATGAAAAACTGTTTTTT | CATSRDRGRGLNEKLFF
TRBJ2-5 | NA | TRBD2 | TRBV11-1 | TGTGCCAGCAGCTTAGCGCCTAGCGGGAGGGCGGAGACCCAGTACTTC | CASSLAPSGRAETQYF
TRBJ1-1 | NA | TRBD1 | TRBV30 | TGTGCCTGGTATAGGTGGGGACAGGGCAGACGGACTGAAGCTTTCTTT | CAWYRWGQGRRTEAFF
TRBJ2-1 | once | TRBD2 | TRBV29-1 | TGCAGGGTTCAAGGCGGGGGGGCCGGGAATGAGCAGTTCTTC | CRVQGGGAGNEQFF
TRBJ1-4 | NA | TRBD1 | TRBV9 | TGTGCCAGCAGCCCTCGAGGGGGACAGGGCCTCGAAAAACTGTTTTTT | CASSPRGGQGLEKLFF
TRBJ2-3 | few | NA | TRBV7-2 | TGTGCCAGCAGCTTAGACAGGGAAGGTGCCACAGATACGCAGTATTTT | CASSLDREGATDTQYF
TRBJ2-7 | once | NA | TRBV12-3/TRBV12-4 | TGTGCCAGCAGTTTAAACCGAGGGAACGAGCAGTACTTC | CASSLNRGNEQYF
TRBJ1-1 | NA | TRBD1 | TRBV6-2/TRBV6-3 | TGTGCCAGCAGCCCAACAGGGGGCGCTGAAGCTTTCTTT | CASSPTGGAEAFF
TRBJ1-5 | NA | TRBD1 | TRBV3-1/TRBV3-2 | TGTGCCAGCAGCCAAGATTTGACAGGGGGTCAGCCCCAGCATTTT | CASSQDLTGGQPQHF
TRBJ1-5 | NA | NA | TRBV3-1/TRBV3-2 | TGTGCCAGCAGCCAAGAGGCGAAGGAGGGGCATTATAGCAATCAGCCCCAGCATTTT | CASSQEAKEGHYSNQPQHF
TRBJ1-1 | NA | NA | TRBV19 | TGTGCCAGTAGTACCCCACGGGGGGAAGCTTTCTTT | CASSTPRGEAFF
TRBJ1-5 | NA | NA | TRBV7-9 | TGTGCCAGCAGCTTAACGAGTAGCAATCAGCCCCAGCATTTT | CASSLTSSNQPQHF
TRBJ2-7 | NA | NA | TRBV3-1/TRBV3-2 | TGTGCCAGCAGCCAAGTTACAGGTTCCTACGAGCAGTACTTC | CASSQVTGSYEQYF
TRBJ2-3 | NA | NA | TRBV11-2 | TGTGCCAGCACCTCTAAAGAAGATACGCAGTATTTT | CASTSKEDTQYF
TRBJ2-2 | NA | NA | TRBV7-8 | TGTGCCAGCAGCTGGGCATACCGGGACTCCCTCACCGGGGAGCTGTTTTTT | CASSWAYRDSLTGELFF
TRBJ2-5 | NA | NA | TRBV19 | TGTGCCAGTAGTGTCCCTTATGAGACCCAGTACTTC | CASSVPYETQYF
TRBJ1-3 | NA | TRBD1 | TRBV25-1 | TGTGCCAGCACCCCCCAGACAGGGGTCGGAAACACCATATATTTT | CASTPQTGVGNTIYF
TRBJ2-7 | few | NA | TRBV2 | TGTGCCAGCAGTGCCCTAATCTCCTACGAGCAGTACTTC | CASSALISYEQYF
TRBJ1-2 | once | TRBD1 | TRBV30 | TGTGCCTGGAGACAAACAGGGGGGCGCGGCTACACCTTC | CAWRQTGGRGYTF
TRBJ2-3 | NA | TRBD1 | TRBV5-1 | TGCGCCAGCAGACGTGGACAGGGGGTAGATACGCAGTATTTT | CASRRGQGVDTQYF
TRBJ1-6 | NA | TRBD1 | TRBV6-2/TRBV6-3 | TGTGCCAGCAGTTACTCCGGACAGGGATCTTCACCCCTCCACTTT | CASSYSGQGSSPLHF
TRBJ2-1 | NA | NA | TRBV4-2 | TGTGCCAGCAGCCAACTTTTAAACGGGATCCAGACGACATCCAATGAGCAGTTCTTC | CASSQLLNGIQTTSNEQFF